This T cell receptor beta chain was captured in a study of resident and recirculating memory T cells in vitiligo. Whole-study findings and limits: Sequences differed between biopsy sites and patients, suggesting private specificity. No single dominant TCR clone appeared; lesion clonality varied.

Assay: immunoSEQ multiplex PCR; the TCRdb copy retains only in-frame clones and omits some. The sample yields tens of thousands of clones, around 90% seen once. With respect to this clone: No antigen is known for it.

Trimming pared 2 bases from V and 2 bases from J, leaving 12 bases between. The CDR3 contains 15 residues. Stable vitiligo meant no lesion change over the previous 6 months. The V and J genes are TRBV23-1 and TRBJ2-5, with TRBD1 as a possible D gene (7 bases). TRBV23-1 is an ORF for which the function is uncertain. The sample taken for sequencing was blood. The sequence was collected from a male donor with vitiligo. CDR3 DNA: TGCGCCAGCAGTCAAGGAGGGACAGCACAAGAGACCCAGTACTTC. Translating it yields CASSQGGTAQETQYF.